This TCR beta chain was obtained from a study of vaccination effects on CD4 cells after COVID-19 (dated by TCRdb to between 2022 and 2023). With respect to the entire study: Each participant got two doses of an mRNA SARS-CoV-2 vaccine, either BNT162b2 or mRNA-1273. The study compared SARS-CoV-2 spike-specific CD4+ TCR repertoires before and after mRNA vaccination in COVID-19 convalescent patients and infection-naive vaccine recipients. A total of some eleven COVID-19 convalescent patients and a handful of SARS-CoV-2-naive healthy vaccine recipients were included in the full study. The Oncomine TCR Beta short-read assay on an Illumina iSeq 100 was used to sequence cultures from other donors in the study.

General study outcomes and caveats: The study was limited by a small number of convalescent patients and lacked early post-infection timepoints. In healthy vaccine recipients, vaccine-induced clones were almost all SARS-CoV-2 mono-reactive, with only 1 of 255 cross-reactive with common cold coronaviruses. Clones induced by infection and clones induced by vaccination both contracted markedly at late timepoints after vaccination, which fits with T cell responses waning over time.

Libraries were built with the immunoSEQ multiplex PCR assay. DNA from the cultured, isolated CD4+ T cells was subjected to TCR beta CDR3 sequencing. Turning to the authors' computational methods: Non-productive TCR sequences were discarded, and reads were trimmed to the CDR3 region, with only CDR3s of 7 or more amino acids retained. Antigen-specific clonotypes were identified using the MANAFEST web app by comparison of expansion in peptide wells against reference cultures. Positive clones required FDR<0.05 expansion versus reference and all other wells, odds ratio above 5, and frequency above 0.1% in two replicate wells. Clonotypes significantly expanded in SARS-CoV-2 spike wells and in at least one common cold coronavirus spike condition were defined as cross-reactive. Using the stringdist R package, CDR3 similarity was measured by Levenshtein distance, and unrooted trees were constructed with ape in R 3.6.1. This is the immuneACCESS table as TCRdb keeps it, with only in-frame sequences that have V and J called. A part of the clones is gone; compared with another copy, unresolved V genes explain less than half, and the rest is unexplained. V and J calls and clone size are copied from that table; D and trimming were computed from the DNA. The sample table holds 65,000 or so clones, of which more than 70% were seen once. Jointly, the top ten make up about 3% of the sample.

The ViraFEST assay stimulated PBMC with viral peptide pools and then used TCR sequencing to identify antigen-specific CD4+ T cell clonotypes by expansion. After about 9 days of culture, CD4+ T cells were isolated with the EasySep CD4+ T cell isolation kit. The absence of prior SARS-CoV-2 infection in healthy vaccine recipients was confirmed by negative nucleocapsid antibodies before and after vaccination. Two million PBMC per well were cultured in IMDM with roughly 5% human AB serum, roughly 10 IU/ml IL-2 and gentamicin, plus 10 ug/ml peptides. Half of the culture medium was replaced with fresh IL-2-containing medium on days 3 and 7. Unless noted otherwise, every peptide stimulation condition was cultured in triplicate wells. PBMC were separated from whole blood using Ficoll-Paque Plus gradient centrifugation and were then either cryopreserved at -140C or used fresh. The spike proteins of SARS-CoV-2 and of the common cold coronaviruses HCoV-NL63, HCoV-OC43 and HCoV-229E were spanned by overlapping peptide pools. Genomic DNA was extracted from cultured CD4+ T cells with the QIAamp micro DNA kit.

The V and J ends are trimmed by 5 bases and 8 bases, leaving 18 bases between them. CDR1 is given as SGHTA and CDR2 as FQGNSA, both from the germline V gene. The CDR3 contains 15 residues, cysteine and phenylalanine counted. Only the CDR3 DNA is retained, 45 bases long and in frame from the first base. Comment on this clone: No antigen is known for it. Per-base quality was not reported, and no clone a single base away is much larger than it.

This TCR was sampled from a human donor who received a COVID-19 vaccine. Sample: CD4+ T cells from PBMCs cultured with HCoV-NL63 spike peptides, taken before COVID-19 vaccination. The intended sense of this specimen's cell subset or site label: HCoV-NL63 spike overlapping peptide pool stimulation. The chain uses TRBV7-2 and TRBJ1-4; perhaps TRBD1 is the D gene, with 6 bases matching. The DNA reads TGTGCCAGCAGCCCCAGCGGGGGCGATCGGGAAAAACTGTTTTTT. Translated, this gives CASSPSGGDREKLFF.